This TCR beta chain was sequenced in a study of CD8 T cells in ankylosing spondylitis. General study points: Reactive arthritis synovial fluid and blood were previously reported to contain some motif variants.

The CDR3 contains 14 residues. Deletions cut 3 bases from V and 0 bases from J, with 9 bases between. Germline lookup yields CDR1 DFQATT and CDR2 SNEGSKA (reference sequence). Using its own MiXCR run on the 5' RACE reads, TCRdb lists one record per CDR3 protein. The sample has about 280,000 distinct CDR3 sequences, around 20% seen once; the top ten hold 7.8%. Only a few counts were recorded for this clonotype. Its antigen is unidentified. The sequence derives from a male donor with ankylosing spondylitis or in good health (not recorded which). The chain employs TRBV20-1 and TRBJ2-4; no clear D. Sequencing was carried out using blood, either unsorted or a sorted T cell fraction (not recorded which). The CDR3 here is CSARGNLAKNIQYF. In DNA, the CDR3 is TGCAGTGCTAGGGGGAACCTAGCCAAAAACATTCAGTACTTC.